The next 19 T cell receptor beta chains were all read from a single sample in a study of quantifying T cell responses using KT2 cells (dated by TCRdb to about 2017). Background on the whole study: RNA was DNase-treated and reverse transcribed with TCR alpha and beta constant-region primers, mostly using SuperScript III.

Libraries were prepared through UMI-ligation and nested PCR. TCRdb lists the instrument as Illumina MiSeq. T4 RNA ligase 1 was used to ligate a single-stranded oligonucleotide containing the Illumina SP2 sequence and a UMI to the 3' end of the cDNA. PCR1 ran approximately 4 cycles (98°C 15 s, 69°C 30 s, 72°C 40 s); the beta primer was an equimolar mix of RC1.1 and RC1.2 covering TRBC1 and TRBC2. The public reads were run again by TCRdb, first through fastp at Q25 and then through MiXCR, and only productive beta chains were kept. When rows share a CDR3 protein, they turn into one entry using the most common DNA and genes. In this sample the table shows fewer than 60,000 distinct CDR3 sequences, under 14% of which occur a single time. More than 9% of the sample lies in the top ten. Sequences were obtained from PBMCs spiked with cells of the T cell clone KT2. These receptors were taken from a human donor.

The V and J genes are TRBV13 and TRBJ1-1; TRBD1 aligns across 8 bases. Germline V lookup: CDR1 PRHDT, CDR2 FYEKMQ (reference sequence). This CDR3 is built from 12 residues. V lost 5 bases and J lost 10; bases outside the gene matches: 6. DNA of the CDR3: TGTGCCAGCAGCGGCGACAGGGGACCAGCTTTCTTT. Residues: CASSGDRGPAFF.

The chain joins TRBV5-1 to TRBJ2-2; TRBD2 aligns across 10 bases. The CDR3 runs to 16 residues. V lost 8 bases, J lost 6 bases, and 13 bases stayed unmatched. Looked up from germline, CDR1 is SGHRS and CDR2 is YFSETQ. The CDR3 region has the DNA TGCGCCAGTACGGGCGGCACTAGCGGGATAGCCGGGGAGCTGTTTTTT. This gives the protein CASTGGTSGIAGELFF.

This clonotype came up many times. The rearrangement uses TRBV20-1 and TRBJ1-5; D is unresolved. The germline CDR1 and CDR2 sequences are DFQATT and SNEGSKA (reference sequence). The CDR3 contains 14 residues. Trimming took off 4 bases at V and 5 bases at J, with 15 bases between the two ends. CDR3 DNA: TGCAGTGCTACTGGGATGAAAGTCTATCAGCCCCAGCATTTT. Translating gives CSATGMKVYQPQHF.

The rearrangement links TRBV20-1 to TRBJ1-2; D perhaps matches TRBD1 (5 bases). V gave up 4 bases and J gave up 4 bases, with 19 bases separating them. The CDR3 length is 15 residues. From germline, CDR1 is DFQATT and CDR2 SNEGSKA (reference sequence). The DNA for the CDR3 is TGCAGTGCTAAGCCGTTTAGGGGCTGGGGCTATGGCTACACCTTC. It is translated as CSAKPFRGWGYGYTF.

The rearrangement links TRBV11-3 to TRBJ1-1; 7 positions match TRBD1. Germline V gives CDR1 SGHNT, CDR2 YENEEA. V dropped 5 bases and J dropped 5; count of bases not matched to a gene: 5. This CDR3 comprises 13 residues. The CDR3 DNA follows: TGTGCCAGCAGCCCGAACAGGGGAACTGAAGCTTTCTTT. Translated, it gives CASSPNRGTEAFF.

This sequence joins TRBV6-6 and TRBJ1-1; D may be TRBD1 (5 bases). Trimming left V 5 bases short and J 0 bases short, with 19 bases between. Germline CDR1 reads MNHNY; CDR2 reads SVGAGI (reference sequence). This CDR3 has 17 residues. This CDR3 is CASSPSGVSPMNTEAFF. The DNA for the CDR3 is TGTGCCAGCAGTCCCTCGGGGGTGTCCCCTATGAACACTGAAGCTTTCTTT.

The V gene is TRBV6-6, the J gene TRBJ2-1; 9 nucleotides agree with TRBD2. This CDR3 spans 18 amino acids. CDR1 is MNHNY, CDR2 SVGAGI, per germline (reference sequence). V lost 0 bases and J lost 5; bases outside the gene matches: 11. The CDR3 loop is CASSYSPSGRRNDNEQFF. The CDR3 nucleotides are TGTGCCAGCAGTTACTCGCCCAGCGGGAGGAGGAATGACAATGAGCAGTTCTTC.

This clonotype showed up just a few times. The chain has TRBV7-9 and TRBJ2-6, with D tentatively TRBD2 (6 bases). Germline V lookup: CDR1 SEHNR, CDR2 FQNEAQ (reference sequence). V lost 4 bases and J 0 bases, leaving 19 bases between the germline ends. This CDR3 is built from 19 residues. The DNA for the CDR3 is TGTGCCAGCAGCTCGTCCGGGAGAGGGCTCACCTCTGGGGCCAACGTCCTGACTTTC. Residues: CASSSSGRGLTSGANVLTF. Full variable domain (remainder filled in from reference TRBV7-9 and TRBJ2-6): DTGVSQNPRHKITKRGQNVTFRCDPISEHNRLYWYRQTLGQGPEFLTYFQNEAQLEKSRLLSDRFSAERPKGSFSTLEIQRTEQGDSAMYLCASSSSGRGLTSGANVLTFGAGSRLTVL.

In this sample, this clonotype turned up a few times. The gene calls are TRBV18 and TRBJ2-3; D remains ambiguous. The CDR3 totals 16 residues. Germline CDR1 and CDR2: KGHSH and LQKENI. Between the trimmed V and J ends, which lost 3 bases and 2 bases, there was a span of 15 bases. CDR3 region: CASSPGLGTLTDTQYF. Written as DNA, the CDR3 is TGTGCCAGCTCACCTGGGCTAGGAACCCTCACAGATACGCAGTATTTT.

This clonotype has just a few counts. The V gene is TRBV20-1, the J gene TRBJ2-3; D is ambiguous. This CDR3 is built from 14 residues. V lost 4 bases to trimming and J lost 7 bases, with 18 bases between them. Germline CDR1 is DFQATT and CDR2 is SNEGSKA (reference sequence). For the CDR3, the DNA is TGCAGTGCTACCCGGAGACTCCAAGAGTATACGCAGTATTTT. Amino acids: CSATRRLQEYTQYF.

This clonotype occurred a few times. J is TRBJ1-5 and V is TRBV7-9, with a possible D match to TRBD1 (5 bases). Germline V lookup: CDR1 SEHNR, CDR2 FQNEAQ (reference sequence). Trimming shortened V by 1 base and J by 3 bases, and 10 bases separated the two germline ends. CDR3 length equals 15 residues. For the CDR3, the DNA is TGTGCCAGCAGCTTAGGAGAGGGGTACAATCAGCCCCAGCATTTT. This gives the protein CASSLGEGYNQPQHF.

This clonotype was detected only a few times. The chain joins TRBV4-1 to TRBJ2-5; D is ambiguous. This CDR3 contains 13 residues. CDR1 is MGHRA, CDR2 YSYEKL, per germline. Trimming removed 4 bases at V and 9 bases at J, with 15 bases between. CDR3 bases: TGCGCCAGCAGCCGCTTAGCTAATGAGGCCCAGTACTTC. Protein sequence: CASSRLANEAQYF.

This clonotype occurred a few times. The chain employs TRBV28 and TRBJ1-2, with D perhaps TRBD1 (5 bases). Trimming took 3 bases from V and 4 from J, leaving 15 bases between them. The CDR3 is made up of 15 amino acids. The germline gives CDR1 MDHEN, CDR2 SYDVKM. The CDR3 sequence: CASSLGLTGGYGYTF. The DNA of the CDR3 is TGTGCCAGCAGTTTGGGGCTAACCGGGGGCTATGGCTACACCTTC.

This clonotype was recorded many times. V is TRBV19 and J is TRBJ2-2; D ambiguous. With 5 bases removed from V and 1 base from J, the gap between germline ends came to 17 bases. The CDR3 is 17 residues long. The germline V gene has CDR1 LNHDA and CDR2 SQIVND (reference sequence). The CDR3 DNA reads TGTGCCAGTAGTTCCCGGGCCCGCTTGGGGAACACCGGGGAGCTGTTTTTT. Translation: CASSSRARLGNTGELFF. Filled out from reference TRBV19 and TRBJ2-2, the complete variable domain reads DGGITQSPKYLFRKEGQNVTLSCEQNLNHDAMYWYRQDPGQGLRLIYYSQIVNDFQKGDIAEGYSVSREKKESFPLTVTSAQKNPTAFYLCASSSRARLGNTGELFFGEGSRLTVL.

This clonotype was seen many times. The chain employs TRBV29-1 and TRBJ2-1; TRBD2 aligns across 11 bases. CDR3 length equals 16 residues. CDR1 is SQVTM and CDR2 is ANQGSEA in the germline V gene. V lost 0 bases, J lost 7 bases, and 8 bases stayed unmatched. The CDR3 protein is CSVEETAGLAGNEQFF. The CDR3 nucleotides are TGCAGCGTTGAAGAGACAGCCGGACTAGCGGGTAATGAGCAGTTCTTC.

This clonotype has only a few counts. V gene TRBV7-8 combines with J gene TRBJ2-5; tentative D call: TRBD1 (6 bases). This CDR3 region has 16 residues. V shed 5 bases and J shed 2 bases, with 18 bases lying between them. Germline lookup yields CDR1 SGHVS and CDR2 FQNEAQ. This CDR3 reads CASSAKASQGQETQYF. CDR3 coding DNA: TGTGCCAGCAGCGCCAAGGCCTCCCAGGGGCAAGAGACCCAGTACTTC.

The V gene is TRBV20-1, the J gene TRBJ1-6; 7 positions match TRBD1. The ends lost 5 bases at V and 9 bases at J; junction bases unmatched: 7. CDR1 and CDR2 (germline): DFQATT, SNEGSKA (reference sequence). The CDR3 sequence is 13 residues long. CDR3 DNA: TGCAGTGCTTCCCAGGGGGGAACTTCACCCCTCCACTTT. Translating it yields CSASQGGTSPLHF.

This clonotype was counted between two and nine times. The chain recombines TRBV6-6 with TRBJ1-1, with TRBD1 matching 7 bases. The CDR3 loop spans 15 amino acids. CDR1 and CDR2 (germline): MNHNY, SVGAGI (reference sequence). Germline trimming cut 2 bases from V and 4 bases from J; bases unmatched to any gene: 7. CDR3 in amino acids: CASSYRQGRGTEAFF. Written as DNA, the CDR3 is TGTGCCAGCAGTTACCGACAGGGTCGGGGCACTGAAGCTTTCTTT.

This clonotype was seen many times. This sequence joins TRBV7-2 and TRBJ1-1; D perhaps matches TRBD1 (6 bases). Germline values: CDR1 SGHTA, CDR2 FQGNSA. Trimming stripped 2 bases from V and 7 bases from J, with 8 bases between. CDR3 length: 12 residues. In nucleotides, the CDR3 is TGTGCCAGCAGCTTAAACAGGGTTGAAGCTTTCTTT. Amino acids: CASSLNRVEAFF. Full variable domain (rest looked up from reference TRBV7-2 and TRBJ1-1): GAGVSQSPSNKVTEKGKDVELRCDPISGHTALYWYRQSLGQGLEFLIYFQGNSAPDKSGLPSDRFSAERTGGSVSTLTIQRTQQEDSAVYLCASSLNRVEAFFGQGTRLTVV.